This T cell receptor beta chain appears in the sequencing data of a study of vaccination and CD4 T cells after COVID-19. Study in general: By nasal swab PCR, the convalescent patients were SARS-CoV-2 positive, with under ten mild cases and one severe. General study results and limits: Spike mono-reactivity applied to 304 of 307 vaccine-specific clones detected in convalescent patients. Relatively small numbers of convalescent patients were studied, with no early post-infection timepoints included.

The CDR3 length is 15 residues. Germline CDR1 and CDR2: SGHTA and FQGNSA. Trimming took off 4 bases at V and 4 bases at J, with 14 bases between the two ends. With regard to this clonotype: Its antigen is not known.

The Oncomine TCR Beta short-read assay generated sequence data from the DNA of cultured CD4+ T cells. TCRdb reanalysed the PCR reads using MiXCR and keeps one entry per CDR3 protein. The table has about 5,200 distinct CDR3 sequences, roughly 30% seen once; the top ten hold roughly 21%. Described treatment: roughly ten-day PBMC culture with coronavirus spike peptide pools or control peptides (ViraFEST assay). About 1.9 million PBMCs went into each well for culture with roughly 10 IU/ml IL-2 and 10 ug/ml peptide pools. The sequenced sample was CD4+ T cells from blood, cultured in vitro, obtained after SARS-CoV-2 vaccination. The chain couples TRBV7-2 to TRBJ2-1, with D perhaps matching TRBD2 (5 bases). The TCR comes from a human donor who had recovered from COVID-19. The CDR3, as DNA: TGTGCCAGCAGCTCAGCTAGCAAGAAGTACAATGAGCAGTTCTTC. This encodes CASSSASKKYNEQFF.